The 8 T cell receptor beta chains listed next were all sequenced from one sample in a study of graft-versus-host responses after intestinal transplantation. No antigen is known for these receptors. The assay was immunoSEQ multiplex PCR, and TCRdb's table has in-frame clones only and misses some. The sample contains 95,000 to 110,000 clones, approximately 90% of which appear only once. The sequencing used unstimulated CD4+ T cells sorted from spleen or lymph node cells, collected before transplant. The receptors originated from a human donor who was the organ donor for an intestinal transplant.

The rearrangement links TRBV12-2 to TRBJ2-2. TRBV12-2 constitutes a pseudogene. The CDR3 is 17 amino acids. CDR3 amino acids: CASRLAASRESFGELFF. CDR3 coding DNA: TGTGCAAGTCGCTTAGCGGCGTCCAGGGAGTCGTTCGGGGAGCTGTTTTTT.

V and J are TRBV30 and TRBJ1-6; no reliable D call. V was shortened by 0 bases and J by 9 bases, with 12 bases between the two germline ends. This CDR3 region has 14 residues. CDR1 GTSNPN and CDR2 SVGIG come from the germline V gene (reference sequence). The CDR3 here is CAWSVLRIRSPLHF. The CDR3, as DNA: TGTGCCTGGAGTGTACTACGGATCCGTTCACCCCTCCACTTT.

This chain joins TRBV11-3 and TRBJ2-1; no reliable D call. The CDR3 covers 15 residues. CDR1 and CDR2 (germline): SGHNT, YENEEA. With 2 bases removed from V and 0 bases from J, the gap between germline ends came to 8 bases. The CDR3 DNA is TGTGCCAGCAGCTTACCCGGTGGCTCCTACAATGAGCAGTTCTTC. This codes for CASSLPGGSYNEQFF.

The chain combines TRBV2 with TRBJ2-5; TRBD2 might be the D (5 bases). In germline, CDR1 is SNHLY, CDR2 FYNNEI. Trimming left V 10 bases short and J 3 bases short, with 18 bases between. The CDR3 totals 14 residues. CDR3 protein: CANSRARGEETQYF. The CDR3 coding sequence is TGTGCCAACTCCCGAGCACGGGGAGAAGAGACCCAGTACTTC.

The chain links TRBV25-1 to TRBJ2-7; D is perhaps TRBD1 (5 bases). Trimming took 4 bases from V and 3 from J, leaving 10 bases between them. CDR1 MGHDK and CDR2 SYGVNS come from the germline V gene. The CDR3 is 13 amino acids. Written as DNA, the CDR3 is TGTGCCAGCAGTGCGTGGCAGGGCTACGAGCAGTACTTC. It encodes CASSAWQGYEQYF.

This rearrangement joins TRBV28 to TRBJ2-7; the match to TRBD1 covers 7 bases. The CDR3 sequence is 14 residues long. J lost 9 bases, V lost 6 bases, and 14 bases had no gene match. Germline CDR1 and CDR2: MDHEN and SYDVKM. The CDR3 here is CASSYGQVILGQYF. Here the CDR3 DNA reads TGTGCCAGCAGCTATGGACAGGTGATCCTGGGGCAGTACTTC.

This chain joins TRBV6-1 and TRBJ1-1; 7 bases map to TRBD1. J was trimmed by 6 bases and V by 5 bases; bases with no gene match: 9. Per germline, CDR1 MNHNS and CDR2 SASEGT. The CDR3 has 14 residues. In nucleotides, the CDR3 is TGTGCCAGCAGTCCCACAGGGGAAGACTCTGAAGCTTTCTTT. Residues: CASSPTGEDSEAFF.

This clone was counted once. V usage is TRBV19 and J usage is TRBJ1-6; no reliable D call. V was trimmed by 6 bases and J by 14 bases, leaving 20 bases between them. CDR3 length: 14 residues. Per the germline V gene, CDR1 is LNHDA and CDR2 is SQIVND (reference sequence). The CDR3 nucleotides are TGTGCCAGTAGACCGGGCCTTGATGGGAGGGCCCTCCACTTT. It translates to CASRPGLDGRALHF.